This T cell receptor beta chain was obtained from a study of OX40 agonist ivuxolimab in advanced cancers. In the study overall: Ivuxolimab, which targeted the costimulatory receptor OX40 (CD134), was an agonistic, fully human IgG2 monoclonal antibody. Intravenous ivuxolimab was administered to patients every 2 weeks at six dose levels: 0.01, 0.1, 0.3, 1.5, 3 and 10 mg/kg. Prior anti-PD-1, anti-PD-L1 or anti-CTLA-4 therapy was permitted, and approximately 41% of dose-escalation patients had received checkpoint inhibitors. The paper covers the monotherapy dose-escalation part of the phase I ivuxolimab trial, which included N ≈ 57 patients. The purpose of peripheral TCRbeta sequencing was to test whether ivuxolimab changed TCR sequence diversity and led to clonal T-cell expansion. Partial responses were achieved by three dose-escalation patients, of whom one had hepatocellular carcinoma and two had cutaneous melanoma. The dose-escalation cohort was about 87% male with a mean age of approximately 59 years, ranging from roughly 23 to 79. Among the roughly 50 dose-escalation patients, approximately 20 had hepatocellular carcinoma, about 15 melanoma, 9 renal cell carcinoma and 9 head and neck cancer.

The full study reports these points: Clonal expansion of both CD4+ and CD8+ blood T cells was observed from baseline to week 6 at doses 0.1 to 3.0 mg/kg. After ivuxolimab, CD8+ T cells had more expanded clones than CD4+ T cells on average. In the 0.1-3.0 mg/kg groups, partial responders were among the patients with the lowest normalized peripheral clonal expansion, particularly in CD8+ T cells. Antigen specificity was not determined for the clonally expanded peripheral T cells. Low levels of normalized T-cell clonal expansion were also seen in some patients who did not respond.

Patients with a history of autoimmune disease or receiving systemic immunosuppression were excluded from the trial. Peripheral blood for TCR sequencing was drawn from every dose cohort at baseline, at cycle 4 day 1 and at cycle 7 day 1. Samples came from an open-label, multicenter, first-in-human phase I dose-escalation trial of ivuxolimab. The trial enrolled adults with locally advanced or metastatic head and neck squamous cell, hepatocellular, melanoma or renal cell carcinoma. Before TCR sequencing, CD4+ and CD8+ T cells were separately sorted from peripheral blood. For sequencing of the TCRbeta CDR3 region, genomic DNA was extracted from the sorted cells. TCRbeta CDR3 regions were sequenced using the immunoSEQ Assay. In TCRdb, the immuneACCESS table is reduced to in-frame sequences with V and J assigned. These tables do not hold every clone; where another copy was compared, an unresolved V gene accounts for under half, and the others remain unexplained. Across this sample there are about 51,000 clones, with approximately 91% seen only once. The leading ten clones occupy 3.6% of the sample.

Remarks on this clone: Its antigen remains unidentified. One base away there is no much larger clone; base qualities are not given.

The CDR3 measures 16 amino acids from cysteine to phenylalanine. The read is trimmed to its CDR3 DNA, 48 bases read in frame from base 1. V trim: 5 bases; J trim: 6 bases; unmatched bases: 13. Based on the germline V gene, the CDR1 and CDR2 sequences are SGHDN and FVKESK. The chain was built from TRBV14 and TRBJ2-3; TRBD2 fits 8 bases in the junction. The sequencing used CD4+ or CD8+ T cells sorted from blood, collected in a trial of the OX40 agonist ivuxolimab. The TCR sequence derives from an adult with an advanced solid tumor such as melanoma, head and neck, liver or kidney cancer. The nucleotides read TGTGCCAGCAGCGAGACCGGGACTAGATCGTCCGATACGCAGTATTTT. This is translated as CASSETGTRSSDTQYF.